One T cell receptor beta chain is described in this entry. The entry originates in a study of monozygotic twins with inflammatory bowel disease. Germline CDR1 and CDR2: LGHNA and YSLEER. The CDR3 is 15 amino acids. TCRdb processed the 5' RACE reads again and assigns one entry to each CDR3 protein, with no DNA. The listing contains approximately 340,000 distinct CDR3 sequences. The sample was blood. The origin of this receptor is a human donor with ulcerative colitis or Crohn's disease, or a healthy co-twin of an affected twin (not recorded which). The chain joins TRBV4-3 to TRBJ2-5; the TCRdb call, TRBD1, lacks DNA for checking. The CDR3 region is CASSQEAGIKVAQYF.